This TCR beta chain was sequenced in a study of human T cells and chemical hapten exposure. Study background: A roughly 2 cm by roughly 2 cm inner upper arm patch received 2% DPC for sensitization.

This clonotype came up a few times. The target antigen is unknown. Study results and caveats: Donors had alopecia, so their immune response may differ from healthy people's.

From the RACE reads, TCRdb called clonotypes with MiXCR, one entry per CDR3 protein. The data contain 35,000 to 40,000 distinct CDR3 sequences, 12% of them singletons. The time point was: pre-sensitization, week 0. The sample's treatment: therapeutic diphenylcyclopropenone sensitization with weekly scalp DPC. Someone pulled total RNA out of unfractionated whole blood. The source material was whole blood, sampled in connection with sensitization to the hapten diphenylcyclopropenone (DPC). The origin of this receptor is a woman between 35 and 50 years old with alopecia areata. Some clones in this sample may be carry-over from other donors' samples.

The CDR3: CASSLKGTGFLAFF. The DNA of the CDR3 is TGTGCCAGCAGCCTAAAGGGGACAGGGTTTTTGGCTTTCTTT. This chain connects TRBV3-1 to TRBJ1-1, with TRBD1 identical over 9 bases. The CDR3 has 14 amino acids. Trimming took 4 bases from V and 11 from J; bases not matched to a gene: 11. The germline V gene encodes CDR1 LGHDT and CDR2 YNNKEL (reference sequence).